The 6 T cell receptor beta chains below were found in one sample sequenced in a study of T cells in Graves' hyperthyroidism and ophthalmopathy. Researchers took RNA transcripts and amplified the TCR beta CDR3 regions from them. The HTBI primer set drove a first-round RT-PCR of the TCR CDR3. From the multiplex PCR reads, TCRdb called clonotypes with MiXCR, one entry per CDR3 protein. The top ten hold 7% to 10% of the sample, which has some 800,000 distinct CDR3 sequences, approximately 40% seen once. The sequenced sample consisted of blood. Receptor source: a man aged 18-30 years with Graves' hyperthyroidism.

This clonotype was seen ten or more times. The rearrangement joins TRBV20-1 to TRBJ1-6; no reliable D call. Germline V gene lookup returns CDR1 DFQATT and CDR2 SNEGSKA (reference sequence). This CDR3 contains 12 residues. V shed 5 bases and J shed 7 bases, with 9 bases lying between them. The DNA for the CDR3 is TGCAGTGCTTCACAGTCGAATTCACCCCTCCACTTT. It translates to CSASQSNSPLHF.

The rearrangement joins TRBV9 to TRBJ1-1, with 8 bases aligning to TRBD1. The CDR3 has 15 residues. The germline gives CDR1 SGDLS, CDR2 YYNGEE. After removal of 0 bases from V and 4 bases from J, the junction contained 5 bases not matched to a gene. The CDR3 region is CASSVEGQGSTEAFF. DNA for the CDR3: TGTGCCAGCAGCGTAGAAGGACAGGGTAGCACTGAAGCTTTCTTT.

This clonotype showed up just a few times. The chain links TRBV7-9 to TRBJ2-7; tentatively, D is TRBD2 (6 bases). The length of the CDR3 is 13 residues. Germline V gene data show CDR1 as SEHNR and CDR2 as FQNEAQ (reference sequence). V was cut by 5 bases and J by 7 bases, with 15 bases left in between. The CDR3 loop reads CASSPQMGGEQYF. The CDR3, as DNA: TGTGCCAGCAGCCCCCAGATGGGGGGAGAGCAGTACTTC.

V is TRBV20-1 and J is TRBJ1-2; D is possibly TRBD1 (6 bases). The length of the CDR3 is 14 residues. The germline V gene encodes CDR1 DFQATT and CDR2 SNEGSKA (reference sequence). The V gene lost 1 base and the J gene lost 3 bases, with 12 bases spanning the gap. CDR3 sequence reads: CSARVGHGDYGYTF. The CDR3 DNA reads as TGCAGTGCTAGAGTGGGACACGGGGACTATGGCTACACCTTC.

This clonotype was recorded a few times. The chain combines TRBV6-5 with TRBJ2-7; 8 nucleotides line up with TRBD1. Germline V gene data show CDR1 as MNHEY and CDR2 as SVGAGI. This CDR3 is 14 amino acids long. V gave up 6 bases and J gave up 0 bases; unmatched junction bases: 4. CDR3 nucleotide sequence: TGTGCCAGCAGAGACAGGGGCCTCTCCTACGAGCAGTACTTC. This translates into CASRDRGLSYEQYF.

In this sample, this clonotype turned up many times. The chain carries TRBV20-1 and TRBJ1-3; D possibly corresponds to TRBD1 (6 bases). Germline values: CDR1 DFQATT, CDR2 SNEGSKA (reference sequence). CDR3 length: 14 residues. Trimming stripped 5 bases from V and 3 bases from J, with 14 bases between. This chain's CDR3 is CSAPAGGSGNTIYF. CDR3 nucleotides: TGCAGTGCTCCTGCGGGGGGCAGTGGAAACACCATATATTTT.